What follows are 27 T cell receptor beta chains derived from one specimen sequenced in a study of T-cell reconstitution after alpha-beta-depleted transplantation in children. During its preparation, the TCRbeta library received unique molecular identifiers. TCRdb reprocessed the PCR reads with MiXCR, giving one entry per CDR3 protein. The sample has around 500,000 distinct CDR3 sequences, around 12% seen once; the top ten hold about 5.6%. The sequences come from PBMCs from the stem cell graft donor, collected from the stem cell graft. Source of these receptors: a human donor who donated a stem cell graft to a child with combined immunodeficiency.

The genes are TRBV7-9 and TRBJ1-1, with a tentative D call TRBD1 (6 bases). The CDR3 contains 15 residues. V lost 5 bases and J lost 3, with 16 bases in between. Germline lookup yields CDR1 SEHNR and CDR2 FQNEAQ (reference sequence). This CDR3 reads CASSPFGGLDTEAFF. In DNA form, the CDR3 reads TGTGCCAGCAGCCCCTTTGGGGGGCTGGACACTGAAGCTTTCTTT.

This clonotype occurred a few times. This rearrangement joins TRBV6-5 to TRBJ1-5; 9 positions agree with TRBD1. V was clipped by 6 bases and J by 2 bases; unmatched bases: 5. The V gene's germline CDR1 is MNHEY and CDR2 SVGAGI. The CDR3 spans 15 residues. CDR3 in DNA: TGTGCCAGCAGACCGACAGGGGGGGGCAATCAGCCCCAGCATTTT. Translating it yields CASRPTGGGNQPQHF.

Notes on this clonotype: A read error is possible here, since a much larger clone lies one base away. V and J are TRBV7-9 and TRBJ2-5; D might be TRBD2 (5 bases). Germline CDR1 SEHNR, CDR2 FQNEAQ (reference sequence). CDR3 length equals 15 residues. CDR3: CASSSYPSGQGTQYF. The CDR3 DNA reads TGTGCCAGCAGCTCCTACCCCAGCGGTCAAGGGACCCAGTACTTC.

The chain uses TRBV7-2 and TRBJ2-6; D gene uncertain. Germline CDR1 is SGHTA and CDR2 is FQGNSA. Trimming removed 2 bases at V and 4 bases at J, with 12 bases between. The CDR3 sequence is 16 residues long. This CDR3 reads CASSLYFTAGANVLTF. The CDR3 nucleotides are TGTGCCAGCAGCTTATATTTTACAGCCGGGGCCAACGTCCTGACTTTC.

This clonotype was detected ten times or more. V is TRBV7-8 and J is TRBJ2-3; D remains ambiguous. V was pared by 5 bases and J by 4 bases, with 7 bases between. Per the germline V gene, CDR1 is SGHVS and CDR2 is FQNEAQ. The CDR3 extends over 12 amino acids. The CDR3 DNA follows: TGTGCCAGCAGCCCCCAGTCAGATACGCAGTATTTT. Its protein is CASSPQSDTQYF.

This clonotype has only a few counts. The chain uses TRBV6-2 or TRBV6-3 and TRBJ2-7; no clear D. Deletions cut 3 bases from V and 1 base from J, with 7 bases between. The CDR3 extends over 13 amino acids. Germline assignment: CDR1 MNHEY and CDR2 SVGEGT. In DNA, the CDR3 is TGTGCCAGCAGTTATCACATTTCCTACGAGCAGTACTTC. Its translation is CASSYHISYEQYF.

In its sample, this clonotype was seen a few times. The rearrangement links TRBV20-1 to TRBJ2-3; the D gene is possibly TRBD2 (6 bases). Germline V gene data show CDR1 as DFQATT and CDR2 as SNEGSKA (reference sequence). V was cut by 1 base and J by 4 bases, with 9 bases left in between. This CDR3 spans 13 amino acids. The CDR3 sequence: CSARVGGADTQYF. The CDR3, as DNA: TGCAGTGCTAGAGTCGGGGGAGCAGATACGCAGTATTTT.

There are many counts of this clonotype. V and J are TRBV12-3 or TRBV12-4 and TRBJ2-3; maybe TRBD1 (5 bases). The CDR3 is 14 residues long. Trimming removed 5 bases from V and 4 bases from J, with 13 bases in between. The CDR3 spells CASSNQRGADTQYF. The CDR3 DNA is TGTGCCAGCAGTAACCAAAGGGGTGCAGATACGCAGTATTTT.

The chain combines TRBV7-2 with TRBJ1-4; no firm D call. CDR3 length equals 15 residues. The V gene's germline CDR1 is SGHTA and CDR2 FQGNSA. With 1 base removed from V and 4 bases from J, the gap between germline ends came to 10 bases. The CDR3 protein is CASSLGAGDNEKLFF. CDR3 DNA sequence: TGTGCCAGCAGCTTAGGGGCCGGTGATAATGAAAAACTGTTTTTT.

The chain uses TRBV2 and TRBJ2-1; TRBD2 matches at 9 bases. The CDR3 is made up of 17 amino acids. Germline CDR1 reads SNHLY; CDR2 reads FYNNEI. V gave up 5 bases and J gave up 5 bases; unmatched junction bases: 13. The CDR3 sequence is CASSYLAGTVLNNEQFF. The DNA of the CDR3 is TGTGCCAGCAGTTATCTAGCGGGAACCGTACTGAACAATGAGCAGTTCTTC. The variable domain in full, completed from reference TRBV2 and TRBJ2-1, reads EPEVTQTPSHQVTQMGQEVILRCVPISNHLYFYWYRQILGQKVEFLVSFYNNEISEKSEIFDDQFSVERPDGSNFTLKIRSTKLEDSAMYFCASSYLAGTVLNNEQFFGPGTRLTVL.

This clonotype was counted only a few times. CDR3 coding DNA: TGTGCCAGCAGCTTATTCGACAGGGGGTCTGGCTACACCTTC. Its protein product is CASSLFDRGSGYTF. The chain employs TRBV7-3 and TRBJ1-2; 9 bases fit TRBD1. With 2 bases clipped from V and 7 bases from J, the junction kept 5 bases outside the gene matches. Germline V gene sequence: CDR1 SGHTA, CDR2 FQGTGA. This CDR3 has 14 residues.

The CDR3, as DNA: TGTGCCAGCAGTCACAGGTCAAGAAACACTGAAGCTTTCTTT. It yields the protein CASSHRSRNTEAFF. The V and J genes are TRBV7-9 and TRBJ1-1; a possible D gene is TRBD1 (5 bases). V lost 6 bases and J lost 2, with 13 bases in between. The germline CDR1 and CDR2 sequences are SEHNR and FQNEAQ (reference sequence). This CDR3 is 14 amino acids long.

The rearrangement uses TRBV4-1 and TRBJ2-1, with TRBD2 matching 9 bases. From germline, CDR1 is MGHRA and CDR2 YSYEKL. The CDR3 runs 17 residues. Trimming at V came to 3 bases and at J to 8 bases, leaving 14 bases not matched to a gene. DNA of the CDR3: TGCGCCAGCAGCCACCGCAGGCAGCGGGAGGCCACCGATGAGCAGTTCTTC. This codes for CASSHRRQREATDEQFF.

This clonotype was counted only a few times. CDR3 in DNA: TGTGCCAGCAGCCAGACGGCCCCCTACGAGCAGTACTTC. This gives the protein CASSQTAPYEQYF. V gene TRBV7-2 combines with J gene TRBJ2-7; no clear D gene. The CDR3 length is 13 residues. V gave up 5 bases and J gave up 2 bases, with 10 bases separating them. Germline-derived CDR1 and CDR2 are SGHTA and FQGNSA. The full variable domain, with the rest looked up from reference TRBV7-2 and TRBJ2-7, is GAGVSQSPSNKVTEKGKDVELRCDPISGHTALYWYRQSLGQGLEFLIYFQGNSAPDKSGLPSDRFSAERTGGSVSTLTIQRTQQEDSAVYLCASSQTAPYEQYFGPGTRLTVT.

The V and J genes are TRBV4-3 and TRBJ2-2; TRBD1 matches 11 bases. This CDR3 spans 14 amino acids. Germline V lookup: CDR1 LGHNA, CDR2 YSLEER. V trimming: 6 bases; J trimming: 7 bases; junction bases outside the gene matches: 4. The CDR3 coding sequence is TGCGCCAGCAGGACCGGGACAGGGGGCGGGGAGCTGTTTTTT. It specifies CASRTGTGGGELFF.

Comments on this clonotype: One junction end disagrees with the germline gene, perhaps due to a read error. The chain recombines TRBV7-6 with TRBJ2-1; 11 positions agree with TRBD2. This CDR3 is 15 amino acids long. Germline V gene sequence: CDR1 SGHVS, CDR2 FNYEAQ. The CDR3 is CASSLAGGLDNEQFF. Written as DNA, the CDR3 is TGTGCCAGCAGTTTAGCGGGGGGGCTGGATAATGAGCAGTTCTTC.

This clonotype was seen at least ten times. This rearrangement joins TRBV12-3 or TRBV12-4 to TRBJ2-2; TRBD1 matches 7 bases. V lost 5 bases and J lost 9; bases outside the gene matches: 9. The CDR3 loop spans 14 amino acids. In DNA form, the CDR3 reads TGTGCCAGCAGTCCTACCCGACAGGGCCGGGAGCTGTTTTTT. This gives the protein CASSPTRQGRELFF.

There are a few counts of this clonotype. The chain is built from TRBV14 and TRBJ2-5; D gene unclear. The CDR3 is 13 residues long. Trimming stripped 4 bases from V and 5 bases from J, with 11 bases between. Germline-derived CDR1 and CDR2 are SGHDN and FVKESK. The CDR3 loop is CASSPLQLETQYF. The CDR3 bases are TGTGCCAGCAGCCCGCTGCAGCTGGAGACCCAGTACTTC. The whole variable domain, filled in from reference TRBV14 and TRBJ2-5, reads EAGVTQFPSHSVIEKGQTVTLRCDPISGHDNLYWYRRVMGKEIKFLLHFVKESKQDESGMPNNRFLAERTGGTYSTLKVQPAELEDSGVYFCASSPLQLETQYFGPGTRLLVL.

This clonotype was counted a few times. The chain has TRBV20-1 and TRBJ1-6; possible D gene TRBD1, 5 bases. The CDR3 consists of 14 residues. Germline values: CDR1 DFQATT, CDR2 SNEGSKA (reference sequence). V was shortened by 6 bases and J by 7 bases, with 16 bases between the two germline ends. CDR3 sequence (DNA): TGCAGTGCCACCGCGGGCGAGGGGAATTCACCCCTCCACTTT. It is translated as CSATAGEGNSPLHF.

This clonotype was seen more than once but under ten times. The chain links TRBV20-1 to TRBJ2-1; 8 bases align to TRBD2. The CDR3 length is 14 residues. Trimming took 3 bases from V and 7 from J; bases not matched to a gene: 8. From germline, CDR1 is DFQATT and CDR2 SNEGSKA (reference sequence). In DNA, the CDR3 is TGCAGTGCTAGCGGGCTAGCGGGTGGTAATGAGCAGTTCTTC. Translation gives CSASGLAGGNEQFF.

Only a few counts were recorded for this clonotype. This rearrangement joins TRBV19 to TRBJ2-2; the D gene is possibly TRBD1 (6 bases). The CDR3 runs 16 residues. The V gene's germline CDR1 is LNHDA and CDR2 SQIVND (reference sequence). V shed 5 bases and J shed 0 bases, with 13 bases lying between them. The CDR3 DNA reads TGTGCCAGTAGTTCACAGACAGGCGCGAACACCGGGGAGCTGTTTTTT. Encoded protein: CASSSQTGANTGELFF.

V and J are TRBV20-1 and TRBJ2-3, with 11 bases fitting TRBD2. Germline CDR1 is DFQATT and CDR2 is SNEGSKA (reference sequence). V lost 3 bases and J lost 2; bases outside the gene matches: 7. CDR3 length: 16 amino acids. CDR3 nucleotide sequence: TGCAGTGCTAGGGGCCTGGGACTAGCGGACACAGATACGCAGTATTTT. Residues: CSARGLGLADTDTQYF.

This clonotype appeared a few times. This chain uses TRBV6-5 with TRBJ1-1; D ambiguous. CDR1 MNHEY and CDR2 SVGAGI come from the germline V gene. The CDR3 length is 14 residues. The germline V and J ends were trimmed by 3 bases and 4 bases, with 12 bases remaining between them. In nucleotides, the CDR3 is TGTGCCAGCAGTTATAGGGAGGCTAGCACTGAAGCTTTCTTT. Encoded protein: CASSYREASTEAFF.

This clonotype has just a few counts. V and J are TRBV7-2 and TRBJ2-3, with TRBD1 matching over 8 bases. J gave up 1 base and V 5 bases, and 5 bases lay outside the gene matches. Germline CDR1 and CDR2: SGHTA and FQGNSA. CDR3 length: 15 amino acids. CDR3 sequence reads: CASSPMTGGTDTQYF. The CDR3 region has the DNA TGTGCCAGCAGCCCAATGACAGGGGGCACAGATACGCAGTATTTT. Variable domain in full (rest from reference TRBV7-2 and TRBJ2-3): GAGVSQSPSNKVTEKGKDVELRCDPISGHTALYWYRQSLGQGLEFLIYFQGNSAPDKSGLPSDRFSAERTGGSVSTLTIQRTQQEDSAVYLCASSPMTGGTDTQYFGPGTRLTVL.

The chain recombines TRBV4-3 with TRBJ2-7, with 11 bases matching TRBD1. Trimming at V came to 3 bases and at J to 3 bases, leaving 4 bases not matched to a gene. The germline V gene has CDR1 LGHNA and CDR2 YSLEER. The CDR3 runs 15 residues. In DNA form, the CDR3 reads TGCGCCAGCAGCCACTCCGGGACAGGGGGCTACGAGCAGTACTTC. This gives the protein CASSHSGTGGYEQYF.

The chain combines TRBV28 with TRBJ2-5; possibly TRBD1 or TRBD2 for D (6 bases each). The CDR3 extends over 15 amino acids. Germline lookup yields CDR1 MDHEN and CDR2 SYDVKM. V was cut by 2 bases and J by 7 bases, with 17 bases left in between. CDR3 region: CASSLDPGALGTQYF. CDR3 coding DNA: TGTGCCAGCAGTTTAGATCCGGGGGCTCTGGGGACCCAGTACTTC.

This clonotype was seen a few times. The chain employs TRBV4-3 and TRBJ2-1; TRBD2 aligns across 9 bases. The junction had 6 bases not matched to a gene; V was cut back by 3 bases and J by 6 bases. The germline V gene encodes CDR1 LGHNA and CDR2 YSLEER. The CDR3 length is 15 residues. CDR3 region: CASSQLGLAGNEQFF. The CDR3, as DNA: TGCGCCAGCAGCCAGTTGGGACTAGCTGGCAATGAGCAGTTCTTC.